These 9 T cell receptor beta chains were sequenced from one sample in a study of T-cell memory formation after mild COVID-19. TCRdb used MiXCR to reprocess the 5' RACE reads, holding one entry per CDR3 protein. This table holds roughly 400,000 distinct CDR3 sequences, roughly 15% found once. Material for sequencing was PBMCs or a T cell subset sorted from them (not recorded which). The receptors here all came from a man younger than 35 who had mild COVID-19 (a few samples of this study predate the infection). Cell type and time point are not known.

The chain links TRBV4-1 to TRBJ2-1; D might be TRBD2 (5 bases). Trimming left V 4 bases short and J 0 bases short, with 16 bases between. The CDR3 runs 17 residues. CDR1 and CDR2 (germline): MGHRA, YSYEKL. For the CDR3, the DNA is TGCGCCAGCAGCCGAGAGCGGCGGCTGAGCTCCTACAATGAGCAGTTCTTC. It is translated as CASSRERRLSSYNEQFF.

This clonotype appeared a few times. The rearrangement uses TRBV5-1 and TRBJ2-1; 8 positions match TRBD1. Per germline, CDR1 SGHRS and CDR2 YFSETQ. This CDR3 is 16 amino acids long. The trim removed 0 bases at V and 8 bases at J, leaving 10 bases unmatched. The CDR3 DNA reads TGCGCCAGCAGCTTGGGGGTTGGGGCAGGGGGCGATGAGCAGTTCTTC. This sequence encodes CASSLGVGAGGDEQFF.

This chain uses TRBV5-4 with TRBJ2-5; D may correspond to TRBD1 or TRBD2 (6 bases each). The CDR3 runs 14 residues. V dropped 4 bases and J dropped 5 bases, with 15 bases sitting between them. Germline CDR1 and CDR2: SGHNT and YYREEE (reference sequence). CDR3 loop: CASSPEGVFETQYF. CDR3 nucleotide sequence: TGTGCCAGCAGCCCGGAGGGGGTATTCGAGACCCAGTACTTC. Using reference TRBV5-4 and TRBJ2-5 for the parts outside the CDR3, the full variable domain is ETGVTQSPTHLIKTRGQQVTLRCSSQSGHNTVSWYQQALGQGPQFIFQYYREEENGRGNFPPRFSGLQFPNYSSELNVNALELDDSALYLCASSPEGVFETQYFGPGTRLLVL.

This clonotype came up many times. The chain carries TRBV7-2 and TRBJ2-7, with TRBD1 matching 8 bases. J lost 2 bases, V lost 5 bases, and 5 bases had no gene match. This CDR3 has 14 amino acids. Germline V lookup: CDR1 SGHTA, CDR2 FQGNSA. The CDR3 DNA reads TGTGCCAGCAGCACCGACAGGGGTCCCTACGAGCAGTACTTC. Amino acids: CASSTDRGPYEQYF. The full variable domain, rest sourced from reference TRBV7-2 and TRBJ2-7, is GAGVSQSPSNKVTEKGKDVELRCDPISGHTALYWYRQSLGQGLEFLIYFQGNSAPDKSGLPSDRFSAERTGGSVSTLTIQRTQQEDSAVYLCASSTDRGPYEQYFGPGTRLTVT.

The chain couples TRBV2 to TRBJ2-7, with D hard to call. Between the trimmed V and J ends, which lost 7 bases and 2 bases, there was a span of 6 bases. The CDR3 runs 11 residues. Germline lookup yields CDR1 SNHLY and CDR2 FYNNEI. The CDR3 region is CASKPTYEQYV. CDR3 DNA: TGTGCCAGCAAACCAACCTACGAGCAGTACGTC.

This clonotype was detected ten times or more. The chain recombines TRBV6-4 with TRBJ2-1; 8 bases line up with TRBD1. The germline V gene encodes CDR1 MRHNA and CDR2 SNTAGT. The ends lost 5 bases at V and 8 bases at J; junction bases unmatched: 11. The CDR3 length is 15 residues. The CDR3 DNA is TGTGCCAGCAGTCGCTCGGGACAGGCAAACGATGAGCAGTTCTTC. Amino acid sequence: CASSRSGQANDEQFF.

The CDR3 DNA is TGTGCCAGCAGGGAGAGCAATCAGCCCCAGCATTTT. It encodes CASRESNQPQHF. This chain joins TRBV6-6 and TRBJ1-5, with D unclear. The CDR3 extends over 12 amino acids. Per the germline V gene, CDR1 is MNHNY and CDR2 is SVGAGI (reference sequence). The V gene lost 6 bases and the J gene lost 1 base, with 4 bases spanning the gap.

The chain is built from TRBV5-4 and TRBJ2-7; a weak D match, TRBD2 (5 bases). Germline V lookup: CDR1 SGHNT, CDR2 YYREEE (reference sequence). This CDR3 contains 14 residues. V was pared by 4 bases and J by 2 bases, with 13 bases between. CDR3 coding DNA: TGTGCCAGCAGCCCAACCGAGGGCGCCTACGAGCAGTACTTC. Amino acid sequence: CASSPTEGAYEQYF.

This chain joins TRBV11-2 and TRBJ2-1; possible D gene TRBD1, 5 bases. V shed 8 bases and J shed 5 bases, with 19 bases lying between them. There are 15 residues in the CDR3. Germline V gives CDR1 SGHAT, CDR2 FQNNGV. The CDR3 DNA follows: TGTGCCAGCGCCGCTATAAAAGGGGCCGACAATGAGCAGTTCTTC. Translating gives CASAAIKGADNEQFF.